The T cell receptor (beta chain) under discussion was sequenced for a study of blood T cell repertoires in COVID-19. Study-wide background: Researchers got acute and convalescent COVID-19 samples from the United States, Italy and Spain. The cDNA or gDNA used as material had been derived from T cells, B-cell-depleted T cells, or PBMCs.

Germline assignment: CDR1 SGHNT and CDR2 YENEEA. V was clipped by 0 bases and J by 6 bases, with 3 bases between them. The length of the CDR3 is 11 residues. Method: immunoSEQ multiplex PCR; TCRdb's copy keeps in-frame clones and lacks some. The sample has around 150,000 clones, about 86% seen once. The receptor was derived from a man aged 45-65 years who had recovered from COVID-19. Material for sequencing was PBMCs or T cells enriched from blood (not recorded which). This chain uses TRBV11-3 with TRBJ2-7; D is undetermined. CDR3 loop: CASSLDREQYF. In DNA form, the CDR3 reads TGTGCCAGCAGCTTAGATCGCGAGCAGTACTTC.